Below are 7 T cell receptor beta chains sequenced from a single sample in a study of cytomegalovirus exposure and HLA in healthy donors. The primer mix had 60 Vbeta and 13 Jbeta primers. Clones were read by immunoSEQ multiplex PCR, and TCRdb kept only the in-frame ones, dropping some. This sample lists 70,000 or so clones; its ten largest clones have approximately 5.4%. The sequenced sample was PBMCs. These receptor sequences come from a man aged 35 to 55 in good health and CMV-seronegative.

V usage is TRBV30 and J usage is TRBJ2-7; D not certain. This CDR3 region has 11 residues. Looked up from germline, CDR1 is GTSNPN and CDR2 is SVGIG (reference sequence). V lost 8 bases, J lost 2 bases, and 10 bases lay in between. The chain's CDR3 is CAMSSAYEQYF. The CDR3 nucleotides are TGTGCCATGAGCTCCGCCTACGAGCAGTACTTC.

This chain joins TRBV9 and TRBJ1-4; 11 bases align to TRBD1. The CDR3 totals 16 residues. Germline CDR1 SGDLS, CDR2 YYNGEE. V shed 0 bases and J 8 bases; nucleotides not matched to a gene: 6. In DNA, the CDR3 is TGTGCCAGCAGCGTAGGTTTTGGGACAGGGGGAGAAAAACTGTTTTTT. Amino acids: CASSVGFGTGGEKLFF.

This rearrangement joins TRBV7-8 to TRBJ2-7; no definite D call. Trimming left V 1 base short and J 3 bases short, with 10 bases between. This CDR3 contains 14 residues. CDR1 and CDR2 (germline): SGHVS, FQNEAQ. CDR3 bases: TGTGCCAGCAGCTTAGGAATGAGGATCTACGAGCAGTACTTC. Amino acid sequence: CASSLGMRIYEQYF.

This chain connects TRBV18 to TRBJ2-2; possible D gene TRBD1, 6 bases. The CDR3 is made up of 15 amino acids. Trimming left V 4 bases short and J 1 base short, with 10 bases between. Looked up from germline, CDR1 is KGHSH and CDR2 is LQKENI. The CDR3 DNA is TGTGCCAGCTCACTACAGGGACAGAACACCGGGGAGCTGTTTTTT. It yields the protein CASSLQGQNTGELFF.

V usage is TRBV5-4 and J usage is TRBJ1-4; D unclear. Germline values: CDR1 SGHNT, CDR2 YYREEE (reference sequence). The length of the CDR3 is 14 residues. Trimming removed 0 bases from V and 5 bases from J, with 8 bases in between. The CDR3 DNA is TGTGCCAGCAGCTTGGCCCCGAGCAATGAAAAACTGTTTTTT. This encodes CASSLAPSNEKLFF.

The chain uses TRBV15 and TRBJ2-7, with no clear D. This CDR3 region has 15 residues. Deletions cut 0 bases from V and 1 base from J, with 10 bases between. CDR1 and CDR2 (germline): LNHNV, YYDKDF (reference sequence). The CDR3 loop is CATSRDPQASYEQYF. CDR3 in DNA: TGTGCCACCAGCAGAGATCCCCAGGCGTCCTACGAGCAGTACTTC.

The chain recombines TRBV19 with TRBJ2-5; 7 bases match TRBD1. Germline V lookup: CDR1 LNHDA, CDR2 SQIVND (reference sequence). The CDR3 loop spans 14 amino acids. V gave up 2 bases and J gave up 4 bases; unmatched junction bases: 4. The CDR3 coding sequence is TGTGCCAGTAGTATACGCCAGGGGGTAGAGACCCAGTACTTC. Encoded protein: CASSIRQGVETQYF.